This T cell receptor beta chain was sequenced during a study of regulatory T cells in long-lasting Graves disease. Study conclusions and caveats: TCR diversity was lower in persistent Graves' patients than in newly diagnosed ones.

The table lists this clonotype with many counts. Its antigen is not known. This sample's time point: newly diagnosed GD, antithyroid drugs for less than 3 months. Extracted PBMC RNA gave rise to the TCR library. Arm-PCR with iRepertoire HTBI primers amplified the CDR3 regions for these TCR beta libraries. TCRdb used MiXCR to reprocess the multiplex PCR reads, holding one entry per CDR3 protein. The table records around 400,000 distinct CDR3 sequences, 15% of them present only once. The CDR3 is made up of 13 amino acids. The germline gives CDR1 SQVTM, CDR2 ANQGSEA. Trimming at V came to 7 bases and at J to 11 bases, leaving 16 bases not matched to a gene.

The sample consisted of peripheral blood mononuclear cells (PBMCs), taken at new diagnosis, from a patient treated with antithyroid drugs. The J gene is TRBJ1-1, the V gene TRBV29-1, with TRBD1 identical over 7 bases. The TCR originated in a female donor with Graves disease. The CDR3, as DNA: TGCAGCGCTGGTCCGGACAGGCGAGGAGCGGCTTTCTTT. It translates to CSAGPDRRGAAFF.